This TCR beta chain was identified during a study of technical replicates of blood from several donors. From germline, CDR1 is SGHNT and CDR2 YYREEE (reference sequence). The J segment lost 1 base and the V segment lost 2 bases, leaving 5 bases of the junction unmatched. This CDR3 has 17 amino acids. TCRdb's copy holds only in-frame clones and misses some; the assay was immunoSEQ multiplex PCR. Of around 56,000 clones in the sample, over 90% were seen once. The receptor was isolated from a human donor in good health. Some clones in this sample may be carry-over from other donors' samples. The chain joins TRBV5-4 to TRBJ2-3; 12 bases are shared with TRBD2. Sequencing input: PBMCs. This chain's CDR3 is CASSFSSGGVGTDTQYF. CDR3 in DNA: TGTGCCAGCAGCTTTTCTAGCGGGGGGGTGGGCACAGATACGCAGTATTTT.